These 6 T cell receptor beta chains came from one sample sequenced in a study of T-cell memory formation after mild COVID-19. TCRdb recomputed calls from the 5' RACE reads with MiXCR, one row per CDR3 protein. The table records a few hundred thousand distinct CDR3 sequences, 20% to 25% of them present only once. Sequencing was done on a sample of PBMCs or a T cell subset sorted from them (not recorded which). The receptors come from a man younger than 35 who had mild COVID-19 (a few samples of this study predate the infection). Cell type and time point are not known.

This chain uses TRBV12-3 or TRBV12-4 with TRBJ2-7, with D perhaps matching TRBD2 (6 bases). V was trimmed by 6 bases and J by 2 bases, leaving 11 bases between them. The CDR3 is 13 residues long. The CDR3 spells CASSAGPTYEQYF. The CDR3 DNA reads as TGTGCCAGCAGCGCGGGACCCACCTACGAGCAGTACTTC.

The table lists this clonotype with a few counts. The rearrangement uses TRBV12-3 or TRBV12-4 and TRBJ1-1, with TRBD1 as a possible D gene (5 bases). The CDR3 runs 14 residues. Trimming removed 3 bases at V and 6 bases at J, with 14 bases between. The CDR3: CASSLEGLDPEAFF. CDR3 in DNA: TGTGCCAGCAGTTTGGAGGGGCTCGACCCTGAAGCTTTCTTT.

This clonotype showed up just a few times. This chain connects TRBV28 to TRBJ2-7, with TRBD1 matching 10 bases. CDR3 length: 15 amino acids. After removal of 3 bases from V and 2 bases from J, the junction contained 4 bases not matched to a gene. From germline, CDR1 is MDHEN and CDR2 SYDVKM. The CDR3 is CASSLGTGDPYEQYV. The CDR3, as DNA: TGTGCCAGCAGTTTGGGGACAGGGGACCCCTACGAGCAGTACGTC.

The rearrangement joins TRBV12-3 or TRBV12-4 to TRBJ2-7; 9 bases fit TRBD1. This CDR3 has 18 amino acids. V was clipped by 4 bases and J by 4 bases; unmatched bases: 17. CDR3 residues: CASSSYLGQGLYQYEQYF. The CDR3 nucleotides are TGTGCCAGCAGTTCCTACCTAGGACAGGGGCTATATCAGTACGAGCAGTACTTC.

This clonotype was counted a few times. The chain joins TRBV12-3 or TRBV12-4 to TRBJ2-4; no clear D. V was shortened by 3 bases and J by 6 bases, with 6 bases between the two germline ends. This CDR3 contains 12 residues. The CDR3 here is CASSLGLNIQYF. In DNA, the CDR3 is TGTGCCAGCAGTTTGGGCTTAAACATTCAGTACTTC.

This clonotype was found a few times. The chain links TRBV7-8 to TRBJ2-7; 10 bases match TRBD1. V was clipped by 6 bases and J by 4 bases; unmatched bases: 12. Germline V lookup: CDR1 SGHVS, CDR2 FQNEAQ. The CDR3 has 16 residues. The CDR3 DNA reads as TGTGCCAGCAGTCTACTACCCAGGGGACAGGGGTACGAGCAGTACGTC. This sequence encodes CASSLLPRGQGYEQYV.